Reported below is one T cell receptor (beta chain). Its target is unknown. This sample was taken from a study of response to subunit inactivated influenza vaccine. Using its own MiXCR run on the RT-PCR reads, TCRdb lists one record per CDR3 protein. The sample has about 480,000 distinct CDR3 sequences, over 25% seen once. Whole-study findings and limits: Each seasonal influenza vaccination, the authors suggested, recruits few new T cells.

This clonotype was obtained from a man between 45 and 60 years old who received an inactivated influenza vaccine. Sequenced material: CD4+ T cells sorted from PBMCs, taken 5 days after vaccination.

The CDR3 nucleotides read TGCGCCAGCAGCTCCCCCGGGACTAGCGTCCTGTTAAACACCGGGGAGCTGTTTTTT. Amino acids: CASSSPGTSVLLNTGELFF. The chain recombines TRBV5-1 with TRBJ2-2, with 10 bases fitting TRBD2. CDR3 size: 19 residues. CDR1 is SGHRS and CDR2 is YFSETQ in the germline V gene. Germline trimming cut 3 bases from V and 2 bases from J; bases unmatched to any gene: 13.